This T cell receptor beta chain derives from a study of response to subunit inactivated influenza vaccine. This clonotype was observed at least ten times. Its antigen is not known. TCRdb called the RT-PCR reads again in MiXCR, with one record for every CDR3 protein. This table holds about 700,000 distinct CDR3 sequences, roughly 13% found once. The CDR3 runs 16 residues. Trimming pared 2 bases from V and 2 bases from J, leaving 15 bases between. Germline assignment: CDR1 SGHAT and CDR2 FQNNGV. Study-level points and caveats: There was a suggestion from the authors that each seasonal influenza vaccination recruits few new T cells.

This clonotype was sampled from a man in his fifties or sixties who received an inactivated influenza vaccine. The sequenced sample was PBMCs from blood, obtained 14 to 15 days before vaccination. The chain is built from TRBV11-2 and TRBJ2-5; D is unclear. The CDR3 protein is CASSLMGGAFQETQYF. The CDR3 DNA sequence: TGTGCCAGCAGCTTAATGGGCGGAGCCTTTCAAGAGACCCAGTACTTC.